These 13 T cell receptor beta chains were sequenced from one sample in a study of blood T cell repertoires in COVID-19. The assay was immunoSEQ multiplex PCR, and TCRdb's table has in-frame clones only and misses some. The sample contains about 170,000 clones, around 80% of which appear only once. Sequenced material: peripheral blood. Source of these receptors: a woman aged 70-85 years who had recovered from COVID-19.

This clone was counted a single time. The chain combines TRBV7-9 with TRBJ1-6, with 7 bases matching TRBD1. Trimming cost V 4 bases and J 7 bases; bases outside gene matches: 7. The CDR3 runs to 15 residues. Germline V gene lookup returns CDR1 SEHNR and CDR2 FQNEAQ (reference sequence). CDR3: CASSSPGQPNSPLHF. In DNA form, the CDR3 reads TGTGCCAGCAGCTCTCCGGGACAGCCGAATTCACCCCTCCACTTT.

This clone was counted between two and nine times. This sequence joins TRBV6-4 and TRBJ1-6; TRBD1 aligns across 9 bases. Trimming cost V 6 bases and J 8 bases; bases outside gene matches: 5. The CDR3 length is 14 residues. Germline V gene lookup returns CDR1 MRHNA and CDR2 SNTAGT. CDR3 nucleotides: TGTGCCAGCAGCCCTACAGGGGGCGATTCACCCCTCCACTTT. It encodes CASSPTGGDSPLHF.

This chain uses TRBV7-2 with TRBJ2-3; possibly TRBD2 for D (5 bases). V dropped 1 base and J dropped 6 bases, with 14 bases sitting between them. From germline, CDR1 is SGHTA and CDR2 FQGNSA. The CDR3 consists of 15 residues. The CDR3 region has the DNA TGTGCCAGCAGCTTAGTCGGTAGCGTGGGGGATACGCAGTATTTT. Protein sequence: CASSLVGSVGDTQYF.

This chain links TRBV5-4 with TRBJ2-1; tentatively, D is TRBD2 (6 bases). V lost 1 base, J lost 9 bases, and 8 bases lay in between. Germline V lookup: CDR1 SGHNT, CDR2 YYREEE (reference sequence). This CDR3 region has 12 residues. Here the CDR3 reads CASSLWRGEQFF. The CDR3 region has the DNA TGTGCCAGCAGCTTGTGGCGGGGTGAGCAGTTCTTC.

This chain uses TRBV2 with TRBJ2-3; no clear D gene. The V and J ends lost 10 bases and 0 bases respectively, with 17 bases between them. CDR1 SNHLY and CDR2 FYNNEI come from the germline V gene. The CDR3 spans 15 residues. CDR3 sequence reads: CATQPEVPSTDTQYF. CDR3 in DNA: TGTGCCACGCAGCCTGAGGTACCGAGCACAGATACGCAGTATTTT.

This clone was counted once. The chain carries TRBV29-1 and TRBJ1-1; no firm D call. This CDR3 is 11 amino acids long. CDR1 and CDR2 from the germline V gene are SQVTM and ANQGSEA. Deletions cut 6 bases from V and 3 bases from J, with 8 bases between. This CDR3 reads CSVMRDTEAFF. The CDR3 DNA is TGCAGCGTGATGCGGGACACTGAAGCTTTCTTT.

A word on this clone: The same CDR3 can be traced to other DNA sequences in this sample. This rearrangement joins TRBV9 to TRBJ2-7; D not certain. Germline CDR1 SGDLS, CDR2 YYNGEE. Trimming left V 3 bases short and J 1 base short, with 8 bases between. The CDR3 contains 13 residues. As DNA, the CDR3 is TGTGCCAGCAGCGCCACGGGTTCCTACGAGCAGTACTTC. It translates to CASSATGSYEQYF. The whole variable domain, remainder taken from reference TRBV9 and TRBJ2-7, is DSGVTQTPKHLITATGQRVTLRCSPRSGDLSVYWYQQSLDQGLQFLIQYYNGEERAKGNILERFSAQQFPDLHSELNLSSLELGDSALYFCASSATGSYEQYFGPGTRLTVT.

This clone was observed a few times. The genes are TRBV27 and TRBJ1-2, with TRBD1 as a possible D gene (5 bases). The V end was cut by 6 bases, the J end by 7 bases, with 18 bases between. The CDR3 is 14 residues long. The V gene's germline CDR1 is MNHEY and CDR2 SMNVEV (reference sequence). The CDR3 DNA reads as TGTGCCAGCAGCCCACGGGGGAGGTCCGGTGGCTACACCTTC. It codes for CASSPRGRSGGYTF.

The chain is built from TRBV7-2 and TRBJ2-1; TRBD2 matches 15 bases. The CDR3 length is 19 residues. Per the germline V gene, CDR1 is SGHTA and CDR2 is FQGNSA. Losses at the gene ends were 5 bases for V and 0 bases for J; bases not matched to a gene: 8. The CDR3 DNA reads TGTGCCAGCAGCCCGGGACTAGCGGGAGGCATCCCCTCCTACAATGAGCAGTTCTTC. It encodes CASSPGLAGGIPSYNEQFF.

A single count supports this clone. The V call is TRBV9, the J call TRBJ2-1; 8 bases are a match to TRBD2. The CDR3 consists of 18 residues. V lost 0 bases and J lost 9; bases outside the gene matches: 17. The germline gives CDR1 SGDLS, CDR2 YYNGEE. Here the CDR3 reads CASSVAPRVGRAGGEQFF. For the CDR3, the DNA is TGTGCCAGCAGCGTAGCGCCCAGGGTCGGGAGGGCCGGGGGTGAGCAGTTCTTC.

This clone was recorded once. This sequence joins TRBV18 and TRBJ1-2; the D is unclear. V gave up 3 bases and J gave up 8 bases, with 13 bases separating them. CDR3 length equals 13 residues. CDR1 is KGHSH and CDR2 is LQKENI in the germline V gene. Here the CDR3 reads CASSPSRVRGYTF. The CDR3 nucleotides are TGTGCCAGCTCACCGTCCCGGGTACGGGGCTACACCTTC. Combining the CDR3 with reference TRBV18 and TRBJ1-2 gives the whole variable domain NAGVMQNPRHLVRRRGQEARLRCSPMKGHSHVYWYRQLPEEGLKFMVYLQKENIIDESGMPKERFSAEFPKEGPSILRIQQVVRGDSAAYFCASSPSRVRGYTFGSGTRLTVV.

This clone has just one count. The chain uses TRBV5-1 and TRBJ1-3; D perhaps matches TRBD1 (5 bases). The CDR3 length is 17 residues. V lost 4 bases, J lost 0 bases, and 17 bases lay in between. CDR1 and CDR2 (germline): SGHRS, YFSETQ. The DNA for the CDR3 is TGCGCCAGCAGCCCCCAGGTGGGGGGGAGCTCTGGAAACACCATATATTTT. Translation: CASSPQVGGSSGNTIYF. Drawing the rest from reference TRBV5-1 and TRBJ1-3, the complete variable domain is KAGVTQTPRYLIKTRGQQVTLSCSPISGHRSVSWYQQTPGQGLQFLFEYFSETQRNKGNFPGRFSGRQFSNSRSEMNVSTLELGDSALYLCASSPQVGGSSGNTIYFGEGSWLTVV.

The chain has TRBV12-3 or TRBV12-4 and TRBJ2-3, with D perhaps TRBD1 (6 bases). Trimming cost V 6 bases and J 6 bases, with 10 bases left between them. The CDR3 is made up of 12 amino acids. CDR3: CASSQGRDTQYF. The CDR3 DNA sequence: TGTGCCAGCAGCCAGGGGCGGGATACGCAGTATTTT.